This is a list of T cell receptor beta chains from one sample in a study of T cells in Graves' hyperthyroidism and ophthalmopathy. TCRdb reanalysed the multiplex PCR reads using MiXCR and keeps one entry per CDR3 protein. The table lists around 660,000 distinct CDR3 sequences, about 45% of them singletons. Specimen: peripheral blood or thyroid tissue (not recorded which). The receptors were sampled from an adult man with Graves' disease, either hyperthyroidism or ophthalmopathy (not recorded which). The CDR3 runs from the conserved cysteine through the conserved F or W. D genes are given only for firm matches. Clone size appears in some rows only: once, few, many, or a class for an expanded clone.

d_call,j_call,clone_size,v_call,cdr3_aa,cdr3_nt
-,TRBJ2-6,few,TRBV20-1,CSARDPQSSGANVLTF,TGCAGTGCTAGAGATCCCCAGAGCTCTGGGGCCAACGTCCTGACTTTC
-,TRBJ2-7,few,TRBV20-1,CSATLYEQYF,TGCAGTGCTACTCTTTACGAGCAGTACTTC
-,TRBJ1-2,many,TRBV12-3/TRBV12-4,CASSPGFAGYTF,TGTGCCAGCAGTCCGGGTTTTGCCGGCTACACCTTC
-,TRBJ1-2,-,TRBV29-1,CSVGEQGNYGYTF,TGCAGCGTTGGAGAACAGGGAAACTATGGCTACACCTTC
-,TRBJ1-6,-,TRBV12-3/TRBV12-4,CASCFGDNSPLHF,TGTGCCAGCTGTTTCGGGGATAATTCACCCCTCCACTTT
-,TRBJ1-4,-,TRBV19,CASSIERGEGEKLFF,TGTGCCAGTAGTATCGAACGGGGCGAAGGTGAAAAACTGTTTTTT
-,TRBJ1-6,-,TRBV7-9,CASSLGDSYNSPFHF,TGTGCCAGCAGCTTAGGTGACTCCTATAATTCACCCTTCCACTTT
-,TRBJ1-5,-,TRBV19,CASSRPDQPQHF,TGTGCCAGCAGCAGACCGGATCAGCCCCAGCATTTT
TRBD1,TRBJ1-4,-,TRBV9,CASSSTGRDEKLFF,TGTGCCAGCAGCTCGACAGGGAGGGATGAAAAACTGTTTTTT
-,TRBJ1-4,-,TRBV2,CASRDLTNEKLFF,TGTGCCAGCAGGGATCTTACTAATGAAAAACTGTTTTTT
-,TRBJ1-4,many,TRBV7-2,CASSPGLSEKLFF,TGTGCCAGCAGCCCCGGGTTGAGTGAAAAACTGTTTTTT
-,TRBJ1-5,many,TRBV19,CASSRLNSNQPQHF,TGTGCCAGTAGTCGCCTCAATAGCAATCAGCCCCAGCATTTT
-,TRBJ1-2,-,TRBV12-3/TRBV12-4,CASSQGPGPRGYGYTF,TGTGCCAGCAGCCAAGGCCCGGGACCTCGGGGCTATGGCTACACCTTC
-,TRBJ2-6,-,TRBV5-6,CASSLMGLDVASGANVLTF,TGTGCCAGCAGCTTGATGGGCCTTGACGTTGCCTCTGGGGCCAACGTCCTGACTTTC
TRBD2,TRBJ2-2,-,TRBV29-1,CSVRLADTGELFF,TGCAGCGTGAGACTAGCGGACACCGGGGAGCTGTTTTTT
-,TRBJ1-6,many,TRBV7-9,CASSSPNRDNSPLHF,TGTGCCAGCAGCTCACCCAACAGGGATAATTCACCCCTCCACTTT
TRBD1,TRBJ1-2,few,TRBV7-9,CASSLTTGVSGYTF,TGTGCCAGCAGCTTGACAACAGGGGTTTCTGGCTACACCTTC
-,TRBJ1-6,-,TRBV9,CASSAEALGGFGSPLHF,TGTGCCAGCAGCGCCGAGGCTTTGGGGGGCTTTGGGTCACCCCTCCACTTT
TRBD1,TRBJ2-7,few,TRBV2,CASSPTGSTYEQYF,TGTGCCAGCAGCCCGACAGGGTCAACCTACGAGCAGTACTTC
-,TRBJ1-2,-,TRBV19,CASSSWTENYGYTF,TGTGCCAGTAGTTCTTGGACCGAGAACTATGGCTACACCTTC
-,TRBJ1-1,-,TRBV19,CASSIGGGIENTEAFF,TGTGCCAGTAGTATCGGGGGGGGGATTGAGAACACTGAAGCTTTCTTT
-,TRBJ2-6,-,TRBV2,CASERGSGANVLTF,TGTGCCAGCGAACGGGGCTCTGGGGCCAACGTCCTGACTTTC